This TCR beta chain emerged from a study of early T cells in non-severe SARS-CoV-2 infection. Ten or more counts support this clonotype. From the 5' RACE reads, TCRdb called clonotypes with MiXCR, one entry per CDR3 protein. The data show about 30,000 distinct CDR3 sequences, 5.7% seen once. Germline CDR1 is SGHNT and CDR2 is YYREEE (reference sequence). Losses at the gene ends were 9 bases for V and 5 bases for J; bases not matched to a gene: 11. The CDR3 is 14 amino acids. This rearrangement joins TRBV5-4 to TRBJ2-1, with 7 bases lining up with TRBD2. This receptor was identified in an adult who was a healthcare worker with PCR-confirmed SARS-CoV-2 infection or an uninfected control (not recorded which). The specimen sequenced was whole blood. This CDR3 is CATRSAGANNEQFF. As DNA, the CDR3 is TGTGCCACCCGAAGCGCGGGAGCAAACAATGAGCAGTTCTTC.